This entry describes one TCR beta chain. RNA extraction was followed by reverse transcription into cDNA, which acted as the sequencing template. The method was immunoSEQ multiplex PCR; TCRdb's version includes in-frame clones alone and lacks a portion of them. The table includes about 20,000 clones, roughly 60% detected once. These data come from a study of CD8+ T cells in alopecia areata. About five patients' CD4+ populations were sorted into CD25+CD127- cells. Alopecia areata patients had lesional scalp punch biopsies and peripheral blood taken from them. Trimming took 4 bases from V and 0 from J, leaving 11 bases between them. The CDR3 length is 15 residues. Germline-derived CDR1 and CDR2 are MNHEY and SMNVEV (reference sequence).

This chain joins TRBV27 and TRBJ2-3; D is ambiguous. The sequencing sample was made of CD4+ Tregs sorted from blood. The TCR sequence derives from a human donor with alopecia areata. CDR3 in DNA: TGTGCCAGCAGTTGGGTGGGCGCGAGCACAGATACGCAGTATTTT. Its translation: CASSWVGASTDTQYF.